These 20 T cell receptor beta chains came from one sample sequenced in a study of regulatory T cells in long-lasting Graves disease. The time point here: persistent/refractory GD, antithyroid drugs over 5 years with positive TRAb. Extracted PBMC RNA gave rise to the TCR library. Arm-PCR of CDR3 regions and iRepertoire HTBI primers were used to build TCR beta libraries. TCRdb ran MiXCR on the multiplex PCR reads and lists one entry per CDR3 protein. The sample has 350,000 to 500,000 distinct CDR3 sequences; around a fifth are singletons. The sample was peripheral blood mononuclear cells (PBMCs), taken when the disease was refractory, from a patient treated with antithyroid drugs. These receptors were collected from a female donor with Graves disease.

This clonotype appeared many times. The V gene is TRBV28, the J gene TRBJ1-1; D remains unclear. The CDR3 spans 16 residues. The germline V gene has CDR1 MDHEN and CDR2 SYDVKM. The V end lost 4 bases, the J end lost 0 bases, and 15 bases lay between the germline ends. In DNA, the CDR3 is TGTGCCAGCAGTTCGCCCCTCCCGAGCATGAACACTGAAGCTTTCTTT. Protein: CASSSPLPSMNTEAFF.

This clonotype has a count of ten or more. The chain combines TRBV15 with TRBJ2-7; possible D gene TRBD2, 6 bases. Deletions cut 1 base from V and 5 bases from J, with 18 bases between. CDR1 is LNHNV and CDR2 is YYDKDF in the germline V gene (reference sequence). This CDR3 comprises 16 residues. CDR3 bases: TGTGCCACCAGCAGAGTGTATGCGGCGGGAACCGACGAGCAGTACTTC. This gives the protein CATSRVYAAGTDEQYF.

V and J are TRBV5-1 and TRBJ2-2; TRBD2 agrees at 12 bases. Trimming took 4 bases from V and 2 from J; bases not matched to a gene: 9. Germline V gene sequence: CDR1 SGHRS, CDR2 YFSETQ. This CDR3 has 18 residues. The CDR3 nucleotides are TGCGCCAGCAGCGCCCCTAGCGGGAGGGCCCTAAACACCGGGGAGCTGTTTTTT. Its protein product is CASSAPSGRALNTGELFF.

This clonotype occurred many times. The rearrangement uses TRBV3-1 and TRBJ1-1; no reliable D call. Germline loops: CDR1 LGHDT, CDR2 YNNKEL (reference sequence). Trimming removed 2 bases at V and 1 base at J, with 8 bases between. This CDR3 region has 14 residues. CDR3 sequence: CASSQTPRNTEAFF. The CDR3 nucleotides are TGTGCCAGCAGCCAAACCCCACGGAACACTGAAGCTTTCTTT.

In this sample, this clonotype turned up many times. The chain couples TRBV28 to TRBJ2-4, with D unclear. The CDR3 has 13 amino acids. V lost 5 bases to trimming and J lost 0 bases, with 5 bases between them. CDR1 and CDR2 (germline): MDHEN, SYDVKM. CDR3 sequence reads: CASSILAKNIQYF. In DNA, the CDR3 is TGTGCCAGCAGTATTCTAGCCAAAAACATTCAGTACTTC.

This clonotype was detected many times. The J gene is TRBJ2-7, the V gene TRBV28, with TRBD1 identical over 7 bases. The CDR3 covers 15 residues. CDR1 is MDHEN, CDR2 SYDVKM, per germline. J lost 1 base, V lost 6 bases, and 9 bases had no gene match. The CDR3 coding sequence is TGTGCCAGCAGCCCCTTGAGGGGGCAATCCTACGAGCAGTACTTC. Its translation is CASSPLRGQSYEQYF.

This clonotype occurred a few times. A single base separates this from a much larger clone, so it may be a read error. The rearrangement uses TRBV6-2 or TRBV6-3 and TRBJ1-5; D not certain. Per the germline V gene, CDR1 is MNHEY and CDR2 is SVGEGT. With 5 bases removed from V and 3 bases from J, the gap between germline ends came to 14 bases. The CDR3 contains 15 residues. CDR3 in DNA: TGTGCCAGCAGTGATTCATCCCAGCTCAATCAGCCCCAGCATTTT. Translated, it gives CASSDSSQLNQPQHF.

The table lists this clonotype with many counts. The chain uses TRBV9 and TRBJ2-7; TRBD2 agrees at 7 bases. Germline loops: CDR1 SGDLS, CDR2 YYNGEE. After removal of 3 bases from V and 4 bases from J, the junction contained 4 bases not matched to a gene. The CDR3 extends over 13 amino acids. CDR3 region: CASSDLAGYEQYF. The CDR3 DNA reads TGTGCCAGCAGCGATTTAGCGGGTTACGAGCAGTACTTC. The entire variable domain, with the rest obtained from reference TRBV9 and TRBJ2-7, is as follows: DSGVTQTPKHLITATGQRVTLRCSPRSGDLSVYWYQQSLDQGLQFLIQYYNGEERAKGNILERFSAQQFPDLHSELNLSSLELGDSALYFCASSDLAGYEQYFGPGTRLTVT.

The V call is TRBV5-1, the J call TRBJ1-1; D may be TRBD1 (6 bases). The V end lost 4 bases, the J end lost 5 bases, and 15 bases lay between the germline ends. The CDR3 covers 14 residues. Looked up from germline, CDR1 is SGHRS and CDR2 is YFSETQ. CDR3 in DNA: TGCGCCAGCAGCCAGGGGACCCCCGGGACTGAAGCTTTCTTT. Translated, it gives CASSQGTPGTEAFF.

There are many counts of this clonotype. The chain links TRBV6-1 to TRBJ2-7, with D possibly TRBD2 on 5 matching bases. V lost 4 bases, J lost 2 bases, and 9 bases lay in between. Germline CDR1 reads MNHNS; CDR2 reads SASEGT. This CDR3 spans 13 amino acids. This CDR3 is CASSGKLAYEQYF. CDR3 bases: TGTGCCAGCAGTGGGAAACTAGCCTACGAGCAGTACTTC.

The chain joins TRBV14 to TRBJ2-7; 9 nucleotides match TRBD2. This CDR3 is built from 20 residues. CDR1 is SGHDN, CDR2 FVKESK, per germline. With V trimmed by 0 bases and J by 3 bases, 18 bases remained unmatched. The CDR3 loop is CASSQDPLVAGGPEGYEQYF. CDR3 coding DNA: TGTGCCAGCAGCCAAGATCCGTTAGTGGCGGGAGGGCCGGAGGGCTACGAGCAGTACTTC.

CDR3 DNA sequence: TGCGCCAGCAGCCGCGGACAGGGCTTGGGGGAGTATTCTGGAAACACCATATATTTT. This translates into CASSRGQGLGEYSGNTIYF. This chain connects TRBV5-1 to TRBJ1-3, with 8 bases identical to TRBD1. Per germline, CDR1 SGHRS and CDR2 YFSETQ. V lost 4 bases and J lost 1; bases outside the gene matches: 16. The CDR3 contains 19 residues.

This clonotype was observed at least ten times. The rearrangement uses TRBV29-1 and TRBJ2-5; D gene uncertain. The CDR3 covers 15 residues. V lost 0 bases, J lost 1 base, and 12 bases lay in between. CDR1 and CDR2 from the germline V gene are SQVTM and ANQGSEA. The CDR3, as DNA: TGCAGCGTTGAAGATCTGGATCTCACCCAAGAGACCCAGTACTTC. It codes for CSVEDLDLTQETQYF.

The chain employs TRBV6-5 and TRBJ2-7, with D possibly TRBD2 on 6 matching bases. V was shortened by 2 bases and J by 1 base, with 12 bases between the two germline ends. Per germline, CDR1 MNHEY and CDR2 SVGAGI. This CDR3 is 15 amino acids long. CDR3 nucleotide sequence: TGTGCCAGCAGTTACGGCGGAGGGCAGTCCTACGAGCAGTACTTC. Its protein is CASSYGGGQSYEQYF.

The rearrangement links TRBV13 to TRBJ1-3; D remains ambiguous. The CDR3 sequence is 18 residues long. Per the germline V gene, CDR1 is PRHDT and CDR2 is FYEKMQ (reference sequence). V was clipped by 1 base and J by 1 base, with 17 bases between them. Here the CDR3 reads CASSLVGAMRTSGNTIYF. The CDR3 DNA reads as TGTGCCAGCAGCTTAGTTGGCGCCATGCGGACGTCTGGAAACACCATATATTTT.

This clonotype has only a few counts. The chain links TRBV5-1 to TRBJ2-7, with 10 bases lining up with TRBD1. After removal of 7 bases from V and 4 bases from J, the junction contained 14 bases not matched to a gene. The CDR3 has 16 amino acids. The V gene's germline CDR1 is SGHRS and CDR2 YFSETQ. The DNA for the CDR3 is TGCGCCAGCCGTCAGACCGGGACAGGGGTTTCTTACGAGCAGTACTTC. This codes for CASRQTGTGVSYEQYF.

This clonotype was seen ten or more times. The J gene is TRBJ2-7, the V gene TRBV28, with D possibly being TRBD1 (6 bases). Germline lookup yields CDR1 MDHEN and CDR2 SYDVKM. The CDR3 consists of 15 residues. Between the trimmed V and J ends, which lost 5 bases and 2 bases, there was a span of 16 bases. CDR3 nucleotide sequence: TGTGCCAGCAGTACCTCCCGGGACAAGGCCTACGAGCAGTACTTC. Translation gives CASSTSRDKAYEQYF.

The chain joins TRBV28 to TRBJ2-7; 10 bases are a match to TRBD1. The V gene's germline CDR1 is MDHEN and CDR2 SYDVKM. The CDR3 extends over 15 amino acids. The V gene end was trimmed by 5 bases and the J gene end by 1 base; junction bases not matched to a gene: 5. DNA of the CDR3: TGTGCCAGCAGTAGGGACAGGGGTGCGTCCTACGAGCAGTACTTC. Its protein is CASSRDRGASYEQYF.

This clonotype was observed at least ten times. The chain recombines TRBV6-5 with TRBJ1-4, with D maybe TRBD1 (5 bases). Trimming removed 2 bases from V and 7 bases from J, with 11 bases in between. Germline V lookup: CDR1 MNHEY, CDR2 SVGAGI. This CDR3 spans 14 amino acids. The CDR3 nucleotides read TGTGCCAGCAGTTACACGCAGGGAGGTGAAAAACTGTTTTTT. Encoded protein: CASSYTQGGEKLFF.

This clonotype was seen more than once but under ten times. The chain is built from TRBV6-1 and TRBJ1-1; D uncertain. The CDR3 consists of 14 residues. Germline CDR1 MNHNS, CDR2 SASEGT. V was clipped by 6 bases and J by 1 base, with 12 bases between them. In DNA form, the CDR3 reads TGTGCCAGCAGAAGGAAGGGATCGAACACTGAAGCTTTCTTT. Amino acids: CASRRKGSNTEAFF.